These 24 T cell receptor beta chains came from one sample sequenced in a study of blood T cell repertoires in COVID-19. Assay used: immunoSEQ multiplex PCR; TCRdb lists only in-frame clones, some missing. This sample yields 280,000 or so clones, of which roughly 86% are seen a single time; 2.1% belongs to the top ten. Sequencing was done on a sample of peripheral blood. The receptors derive from a woman between 25 and 40 years old who had recovered from COVID-19.

The rearrangement links TRBV11-2 to TRBJ1-6; the D is unclear. The CDR3 spans 13 residues. Trimming removed 2 bases from V and 7 bases from J, with 6 bases in between. Germline assignment: CDR1 SGHAT and CDR2 FQNNGV. CDR3 residues: CASSLNGNSPLHF. The CDR3 nucleotides read TGTGCCAGCAGCTTAAACGGGAATTCACCCCTCCACTTT.

This chain links TRBV7-2 with TRBJ2-1; 8 bases align to TRBD1. Trimming took 3 bases from V and 0 from J; bases not matched to a gene: 4. CDR1 is SGHTA and CDR2 is FQGNSA in the germline V gene. The CDR3 is 16 residues long. CDR3 in DNA: TGTGCCAGCAGCTTTTTTGGGACAGGCTCCTACAATGAGCAGTTCTTC. Its protein is CASSFFGTGSYNEQFF.

The rearrangement uses TRBV5-1 and TRBJ1-1, with a weak D call TRBD1 (5 bases). The germline gives CDR1 SGHRS, CDR2 YFSETQ. V was clipped by 6 bases and J by 5 bases, with 14 bases between them. This CDR3 has 13 amino acids. DNA for the CDR3: TGCGCCAGCATTGCCGAGGGGAGGACTGAAGCTTTCTTT. Its translation: CASIAEGRTEAFF.

The chain combines TRBV27 with TRBJ2-1; 7 nucleotides line up with TRBD2. Trimming removed 5 bases from V and 2 bases from J; junction bases left unmatched: 6. Germline V gene lookup returns CDR1 MNHEY and CDR2 SMNVEV (reference sequence). The CDR3 has 15 amino acids. As DNA, the CDR3 is TGTGCCAGCAGTCCTGGAGCGGGACCCTACAATGAGCAGTTCTTC. Translated, it gives CASSPGAGPYNEQFF.

J is TRBJ1-2 and V is TRBV30, with D possibly TRBD1 on 5 matching bases. The CDR3 is 14 residues long. Germline assignment: CDR1 GTSNPN and CDR2 SVGIG (reference sequence). Trimming shortened V by 0 bases and J by 6 bases, and 14 bases separated the two germline ends. The DNA for the CDR3 is TGTGCCTGGAGTGTCCTCGATGGGGCAAATGGCTACACCTTC. Amino acids: CAWSVLDGANGYTF.

The chain carries TRBV5-5 and TRBJ1-4; 7 bases match TRBD1. CDR3 length: 16 residues. CDR1 and CDR2 (germline): SGHKS, YYEKEE (reference sequence). J was trimmed by 4 bases and V by 2 bases; bases with no gene match: 8. CDR3 amino acids: CASSLRAGQSNEKLFF. The CDR3 bases are TGTGCCAGCAGCTTACGCGCGGGACAGAGTAATGAAAAACTGTTTTTT. The full variable domain, in which reference TRBV5-5 and TRBJ1-4 provide the parts outside the CDR3, is DAGVTQSPTHLIKTRGQQVTLRCSPISGHKSVSWYQQVLGQGPQFIFQYYEKEERGRGNFPDRFSARQFPNYSSELNVNALLLGDSALYLCASSLRAGQSNEKLFFGSGTQLSVL.

The count of this clone is one. The CDR3 DNA reads TGTGCCAGCAGCCGGGTAGGGCGGGCCTATGGCTACACCTTC. Its protein product is CASSRVGRAYGYTF. The chain combines TRBV5-8 with TRBJ1-2; D not certain. CDR3 length: 14 residues. Germline CDR1 reads SGHTS; CDR2 reads YDEGEE. With 4 bases removed from V and 4 bases from J, the gap between germline ends came to 14 bases.

The gene calls are TRBV6-5 and TRBJ1-1; perhaps TRBD1 as D (6 bases). Germline CDR1 reads MNHEY; CDR2 reads SVGAGI. The CDR3 has 11 amino acids. Trimming stripped 7 bases from V and 13 bases from J, with 16 bases between. CDR3 in amino acids: CASMTGPGGFF. For the CDR3, the DNA is TGTGCCAGCATGACAGGTCCCGGAGGTTTCTTT.

With regard to this clone: Within the sample, other DNA sequences also encode this same CDR3. The rearrangement links TRBV27 to TRBJ2-3; D gene ambiguous. V was trimmed by 0 bases and J by 3 bases, leaving 7 bases between them. Germline V gene sequence: CDR1 MNHEY, CDR2 SMNVEV (reference sequence). The CDR3 sequence is 14 residues long. CDR3 sequence reads: CASSLSSPTDTQYF. In nucleotides, the CDR3 is TGTGCCAGCAGTTTATCGTCCCCTACAGATACGCAGTATTTT.

The chain joins TRBV6-5 to TRBJ2-5; D is perhaps TRBD1 (5 bases). V dropped 7 bases and J dropped 2 bases, with 17 bases sitting between them. Germline V gene sequence: CDR1 MNHEY, CDR2 SVGAGI. The CDR3 has 15 residues. CDR3 bases: TGTGCCAGCAATGCAGGGTTGAAGGGTCAAGAGACCCAGTACTTC. Translating gives CASNAGLKGQETQYF.

The J gene is TRBJ2-7, the V gene TRBV5-8; possible D gene TRBD2, 6 bases. CDR1 and CDR2 from the germline V gene are SGHTS and YDEGEE. This CDR3 is 14 amino acids long. V lost 4 bases and J 7 bases, leaving 18 bases between the germline ends. The CDR3 region is CASSTPGLVLEQYF. The CDR3 DNA sequence: TGTGCCAGCAGCACACCGGGACTCGTCTTGGAGCAGTACTTC.

The V and J genes are TRBV5-1 and TRBJ1-4; D may be TRBD1 (5 bases). CDR3 length: 14 residues. Germline V lookup: CDR1 SGHRS, CDR2 YFSETQ. Trimming took 4 bases from V and 5 from J, leaving 12 bases between them. This chain's CDR3 is CASSGAQGNEKLFF. CDR3 coding DNA: TGCGCCAGCAGCGGGGCGCAGGGAAATGAAAAACTGTTTTTT.

This rearrangement joins TRBV19 to TRBJ2-5; 7 bases line up with TRBD1. CDR1 and CDR2 from the germline V gene are LNHDA and SQIVND (reference sequence). After removal of 6 bases from V and 5 bases from J, the junction contained 3 bases not matched to a gene. The CDR3 consists of 12 residues. The CDR3 DNA follows: TGTGCCAGTAGACAGGGGACGGAGACCCAGTACTTC. Translation gives CASRQGTETQYF.

This clone was observed once. The chain has TRBV6-1 and TRBJ1-6; 11 bases align to TRBD1. CDR1 MNHNS and CDR2 SASEGT come from the germline V gene. The V segment lost 1 base and the J segment 9 bases; nucleotides outside the gene matches: 2. CDR3 length: 15 residues. This CDR3 reads CASSEGTGGSSPLHF. The CDR3 nucleotides read TGTGCCAGCAGTGAAGGGACAGGGGGCAGTTCACCCCTCCACTTT.

The chain combines TRBV5-3 with TRBJ1-5; TRBD1 might be the D (6 bases). TRBV5-3 is given ORF status, its function remaining uncertain. With 1 base removed from V and 0 bases from J, the gap between germline ends came to 14 bases. The CDR3 totals 17 residues. This chain's CDR3 is CARSLTGLKYSNQPQHF. CDR3 nucleotide sequence: TGTGCCAGAAGCTTGACAGGGCTTAAATATAGCAATCAGCCCCAGCATTTT.

The rearrangement links TRBV3-1 (or the pseudogene TRBV3-2) to TRBJ2-7; maybe TRBD1 (6 bases). CDR3 length: 15 amino acids. Germline V lookup: CDR1 LGHDT, CDR2 YNNKEL (reference sequence). The V end was cut by 0 bases, the J end by 2 bases, with 11 bases between. The CDR3 DNA follows: TGTGCCAGCAGCCAAGATCAGACAGGAGCCTACGAGCAGTACTTC. Amino acids: CASSQDQTGAYEQYF.

V gene TRBV27 combines with J gene TRBJ1-5, with a possible D match to TRBD1 (6 bases). Germline-derived CDR1 and CDR2 are MNHEY and SMNVEV (reference sequence). This CDR3 has 13 residues. Trimming stripped 5 bases from V and 5 bases from J, with 10 bases between. The CDR3 bases are TGTGCCAGCAGTCAACACAGGGATCAGCCCCAGCATTTT. Its translation is CASSQHRDQPQHF.

The chain has TRBV14 and TRBJ2-7; 9 bases are a match to TRBD1. The CDR3 length is 14 residues. The germline V gene has CDR1 SGHDN and CDR2 FVKESK. V was clipped by 4 bases and J by 3 bases; unmatched bases: 4. CDR3 DNA sequence: TGTGCCAGCAGCCCAGGGGACAGGGTCTACGAGCAGTACTTC. Translated: CASSPGDRVYEQYF.

The chain uses TRBV7-2 and TRBJ1-5; D not certain. Per germline, CDR1 SGHTA and CDR2 FQGNSA. The CDR3 consists of 15 residues. Trimming pared 1 base from V and 3 bases from J, leaving 10 bases between. As DNA, the CDR3 is TGTGCCAGCAGCTTAGAGGTGGGAGACAATCAGCCCCAGCATTTT. Translation gives CASSLEVGDNQPQHF.

The rearrangement joins TRBV9 to TRBJ2-5; TRBD2 might be the D (6 bases). Trimming removed 4 bases from V and 5 bases from J, with 12 bases in between. The CDR3 sequence is 13 residues long. CDR1 is SGDLS and CDR2 is YYNGEE in the germline V gene. Here the CDR3 DNA reads TGTGCCAGCAGCCCGACGGGGGTCGAGACCCAGTACTTC. This encodes CASSPTGVETQYF.

The chain recombines TRBV18 with TRBJ1-2, with unresolved D. The ends were cut back, 0 bases at V and 8 bases at J, with 16 bases in the middle. Germline V lookup: CDR1 KGHSH, CDR2 LQKENI. CDR3 size: 15 residues. The CDR3 nucleotides read TGTGCCAGCTCACCACCGTCCATCCCAAAGCGCGGCTACACCTTC. Protein sequence: CASSPPSIPKRGYTF.

V is TRBV11-3 and J is TRBJ2-2; TRBD1 might be the D (5 bases). The V end was cut by 5 bases, the J end by 3 bases, with 16 bases between. The CDR3 covers 16 residues. The germline gives CDR1 SGHNT, CDR2 YENEEA. The CDR3 DNA reads TGTGCCAGCAGCCCAGGGATGTTTGGAGACACCGGGGAGCTGTTTTTT. Translated: CASSPGMFGDTGELFF.

The chain combines TRBV18 with TRBJ2-1; 9 bases match TRBD2. After removal of 4 bases from V and 8 bases from J, the junction contained 9 bases not matched to a gene. The CDR3 runs to 15 residues. From germline, CDR1 is KGHSH and CDR2 LQKENI. The CDR3 sequence: CASSLLRGGADEQFF. The CDR3 region has the DNA TGTGCCAGCTCACTTCTCCGCGGGGGGGCCGATGAGCAGTTCTTC.

The chain is built from TRBV9 and TRBJ2-1, with TRBD2 matching over 7 bases. Losses at the gene ends were 2 bases for V and 8 bases for J; bases not matched to a gene: 7. Germline-derived CDR1 and CDR2 are SGDLS and YYNGEE. This CDR3 contains 14 residues. The CDR3 DNA reads TGTGCCAGCAGCGTGGTTGGGAGGGCACATGAGCAGTTCTTC. It translates to CASSVVGRAHEQFF.